These 14 T cell receptor beta chains originate from one sample sequenced in a study of blood T cell repertoires in COVID-19. The assay was immunoSEQ multiplex PCR, and TCRdb's table has in-frame clones only and misses some. The sample holds more than 85,000 clones, 91% seen once. The source material was peripheral blood. The receptors were sampled from a man aged 55 to 70 with acute or convalescent COVID-19.

The sample holds a few counts of this clone. The CDR3 sequence is CASSEARGYEQFF. CDR3 coding DNA: TGTGCCAGCAGTGAAGCTAGGGGTTATGAGCAGTTCTTC. V and J are TRBV6-1 and TRBJ2-1; D might be TRBD1 (5 bases). The CDR3 contains 13 residues. V was pared by 0 bases and J by 8 bases, with 8 bases between. Germline values: CDR1 MNHNS, CDR2 SASEGT.

This rearrangement joins TRBV30 to TRBJ1-2, with TRBD1 identical over 7 bases. The germline gives CDR1 GTSNPN, CDR2 SVGIG (reference sequence). The CDR3 loop spans 13 amino acids. V trimming: 8 bases; J trimming: 0 bases; junction bases outside the gene matches: 6. The CDR3 spells CAGTATANYGYTF. CDR3 DNA sequence: TGTGCCGGGACAGCGACAGCTAACTATGGCTACACCTTC.

DNA for the CDR3: TGTGCCAGCAGTTCCCCGGGACGGACTACCTACGAGCAGTACTTC. Residues: CASSSPGRTTYEQYF. The rearrangement uses TRBV28 and TRBJ2-7; tentatively, D is TRBD2 (6 bases). The CDR3 spans 15 residues. Trimming left V 4 bases short and J 2 bases short, with 15 bases between. Germline values: CDR1 MDHEN, CDR2 SYDVKM.

The chain carries TRBV5-1 and TRBJ1-2; TRBD1 is a possible D gene (5 bases). Per germline, CDR1 SGHRS and CDR2 YFSETQ. V was shortened by 1 base and J by 11 bases, with 15 bases between the two germline ends. The CDR3 extends over 13 amino acids. The CDR3 DNA reads as TGCGCCAGCAGCTTGCAGGGAGGGATCGGTTACACCTTC. As protein: CASSLQGGIGYTF.

This clone occurred once. The chain has TRBV3-1 (or the pseudogene TRBV3-2) and TRBJ2-1, with D uncertain. CDR1 and CDR2 (germline): LGHDT, YNNKEL (reference sequence). Deletions cut 2 bases from V and 4 bases from J, with 9 bases between. CDR3 length: 14 amino acids. The CDR3 nucleotides read TGTGCCAGCAGCCAACATCCCGGGTACAATGAGCAGTTCTTC. This translates into CASSQHPGYNEQFF.

In DNA form, the CDR3 reads TGTGCCAGCAGTTTAGGGACACATAGCAATCAGCCCCAGCATTTT. Amino acid sequence: CASSLGTHSNQPQHF. J is TRBJ1-5 and V is TRBV28, with D possibly TRBD1 on 6 matching bases. Per the germline V gene, CDR1 is MDHEN and CDR2 is SYDVKM. The V end was cut by 2 bases, the J end by 0 bases, with 8 bases between. This CDR3 has 15 amino acids.

The rearrangement links TRBV4-2 to TRBJ2-3, with 7 bases matching TRBD2. The germline gives CDR1 LGHNA, CDR2 YNFKEQ. This CDR3 has 15 amino acids. V lost 4 bases to trimming and J lost 1 base; unmatched junction nucleotides: 5. CDR3: CASSPWAGGTDTQYF. The CDR3 DNA follows: TGTGCCAGCAGCCCCTGGGCGGGGGGCACAGATACGCAGTATTTT.

A single count supports this clone. V and J are TRBV6-2 or TRBV6-3 and TRBJ2-4, with D possibly TRBD1 on 6 matching bases. This CDR3 spans 16 amino acids. Germline-derived CDR1 and CDR2 are MNHEY and SVGEGT. Trimming cost V 5 bases and J 0 bases, with 14 bases left between them. The CDR3 loop is CASSITGLLAKNIQYF. The CDR3 region has the DNA TGTGCCAGCAGTATTACAGGGCTACTAGCCAAAAACATTCAGTACTTC.

V gene TRBV24-1 combines with J gene TRBJ1-2; TRBD1 is a possible D gene (6 bases). The germline gives CDR1 KGHDR, CDR2 SFDVKD. This CDR3 has 14 amino acids. Trimming took off 4 bases at V and 1 base at J, with 9 bases between the two ends. DNA for the CDR3: TGTGCCACCAGTGAGGCAGGGGATAACTATGGCTACACCTTC. The encoded protein is CATSEAGDNYGYTF.

The chain links TRBV5-1 to TRBJ2-5; 9 bases map to TRBD2. CDR3 length equals 14 residues. J lost 5 bases, V lost 8 bases, and 10 bases had no gene match. Looked up from germline, CDR1 is SGHRS and CDR2 is YFSETQ. In nucleotides, the CDR3 is TGCGCCAGTCGTACTAGCGGGCTTAGGGAGACCCAGTACTTC. Translated: CASRTSGLRETQYF.

The chain couples TRBV28 to TRBJ2-5, with TRBD2 matching over 12 bases. With V trimmed by 5 bases and J by 0 bases, 10 bases remained unmatched. The germline V gene has CDR1 MDHEN and CDR2 SYDVKM. The CDR3 is 18 residues long. The CDR3 protein is CASSRAPTSGSHQETQYF. The CDR3 bases are TGTGCCAGCAGTCGCGCCCCGACTAGCGGGAGTCACCAAGAGACCCAGTACTTC.

Written as DNA, the CDR3 is TGTGCCAGCAGCCCAGAGACAGGGAAAGCTTTCTTT. It is translated as CASSPETGKAFF. The V gene is TRBV7-9, the J gene TRBJ1-1, with 7 bases aligning to TRBD1. The germline V gene has CDR1 SEHNR and CDR2 FQNEAQ (reference sequence). J gave up 9 bases and V 5 bases, and 6 bases lay outside the gene matches. CDR3 length: 12 amino acids.

V usage is TRBV30 and J usage is TRBJ2-2; D possibly corresponds to TRBD1 (5 bases). The CDR3 loop spans 14 amino acids. Germline V gene sequence: CDR1 GTSNPN, CDR2 SVGIG (reference sequence). V was pared by 0 bases and J by 4 bases, with 9 bases between. The CDR3 region has the DNA TGTGCCTGGAGTGTGAGTAGGGGCACCGGGGAGCTGTTTTTT. Its translation: CAWSVSRGTGELFF.

This sequence joins TRBV28 and TRBJ2-1; D gene ambiguous. There are 11 residues in the CDR3. The V end was cut by 8 bases, the J end by 4 bases, with 6 bases between. Germline CDR1 is MDHEN and CDR2 is SYDVKM. The CDR3 here is CASLLYNEQFF. CDR3 DNA: TGTGCCAGCCTCCTGTACAATGAGCAGTTCTTC.